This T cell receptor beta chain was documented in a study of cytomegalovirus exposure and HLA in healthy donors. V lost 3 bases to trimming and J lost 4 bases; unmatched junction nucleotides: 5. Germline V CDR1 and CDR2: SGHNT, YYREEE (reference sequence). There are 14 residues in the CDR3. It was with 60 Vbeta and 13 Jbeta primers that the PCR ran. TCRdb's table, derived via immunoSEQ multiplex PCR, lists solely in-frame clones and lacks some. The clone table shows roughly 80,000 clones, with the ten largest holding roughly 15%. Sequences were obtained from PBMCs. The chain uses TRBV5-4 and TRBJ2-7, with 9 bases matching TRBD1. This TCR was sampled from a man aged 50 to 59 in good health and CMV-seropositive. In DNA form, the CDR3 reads TGTGCCAGCAGCTCGGGACAGGGCCATTACGAGCAGTACTTC. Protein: CASSSGQGHYEQYF.